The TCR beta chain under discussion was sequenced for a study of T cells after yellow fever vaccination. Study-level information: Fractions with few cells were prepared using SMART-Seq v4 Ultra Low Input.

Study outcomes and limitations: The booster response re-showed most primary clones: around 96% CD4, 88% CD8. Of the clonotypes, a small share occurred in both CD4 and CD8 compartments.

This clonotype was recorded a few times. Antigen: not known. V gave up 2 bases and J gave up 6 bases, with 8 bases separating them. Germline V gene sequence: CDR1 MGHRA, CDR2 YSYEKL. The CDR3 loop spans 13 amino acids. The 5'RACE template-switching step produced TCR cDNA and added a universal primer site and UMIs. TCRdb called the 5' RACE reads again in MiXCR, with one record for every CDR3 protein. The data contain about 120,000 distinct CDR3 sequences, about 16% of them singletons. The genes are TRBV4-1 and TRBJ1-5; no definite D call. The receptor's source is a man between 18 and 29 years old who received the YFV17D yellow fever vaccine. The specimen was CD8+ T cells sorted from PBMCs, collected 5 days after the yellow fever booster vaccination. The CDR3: CASSQPGGQPQHF. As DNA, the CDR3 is TGCGCCAGCAGCCAACCGGGAGGTCAGCCCCAGCATTTT.